The 27 T cell receptor beta chains given below trace back to one sample, sequenced in a study of tumor-infiltrating lymphocytes in primary liver carcinoma. Reverse transcription of 500 ng total RNA with a constant-region primer produced TCR beta cDNA. Generation of the TCR beta libraries relied on three nested multiplex PCR rounds using slightly modified ARM-PCR. For approximately 9 cycles apiece, the opening two PCR rounds ran with TRBV1-TRBV30 forward primers and a C-beta reverse primer. TCRdb reanalysed the multiplex PCR reads using MiXCR and keeps one entry per CDR3 protein. The table has 25,000 to 35,000 distinct CDR3 sequences, about 71% seen once. Total RNA and DNA came together from roughly 20-30 mg of bulk tissue without cell sorting. Input material: liver tumor tissue from sampling region 3. The sample's subset: tumor region T3, left-lateral pole. These receptor sequences come from a woman between 25 and 40 years old with primary liver carcinoma and hepatitis B virus infection.

Remarks on this clonotype: The final CDR3 position lacks the conserved phenylalanine or tryptophan, pointing to a likely read error. The J gene is TRBJ2-3, the V gene TRBV12-5; tentatively, D is TRBD2 (6 bases). CDR1 is LGHNT, CDR2 FRNRAP, per germline. The CDR3 extends over 14 amino acids. The CDR3 loop reads CASGLERVRDTQYY. The CDR3 bases are TGTGCTAGCGGTTTAGAGCGGGTAAGAGATACGCAGTATTAT.

Remarks on this clonotype: A much larger clone is a single base away; this may be a read error. Likely a read error: the CDR3 ends without its conserved phenylalanine or tryptophan. The limits of the CDR3 on the DNA are not certain, so only TCRdb's listed CDR3 is given. The chain joins TRBV11-3 to TRBJ2-3; TRBD2 is the table's D call and was not checked against the DNA. The CDR3 spans 19 residues, counting both ends. Germline values: CDR1 SGHNT, CDR2 YENEEA. The CDR3 reads CASSPGTSGLTFQRDTLYL.

This clonotype was seen once. Germline and junction disagree at one end, which may indicate a read error. The V call is TRBV12-3 or TRBV12-4, the J call TRBJ1-3; no clear D gene. The CDR3 has 12 amino acids. The CDR3 is CTSGRSENTIYF. The DNA of the CDR3 is TGTACCAGCGGGCGCTCTGAAAACACCATATATTTC.

Of note for this clonotype: Since a much larger clone is just one base distant, this may be a read error. The rearrangement links TRBV10-3 to TRBJ1-1; a weak D match, TRBD1 (6 bases). Germline V lookup: CDR1 ENHRY, CDR2 SYGVKD. This CDR3 is built from 16 residues. This chain's CDR3 is CAISGGQGRGNAEAFF. The CDR3 DNA reads TGTGCCATCAGTGGTGGGCAGGGGAGGGGGAACGCTGAAGCTTTCTTT.

Details on this clonotype: Given the absence of the conserved phenylalanine or tryptophan at the CDR3 end, a read error is likely. J is TRBJ1-3 and V is TRBV11-3, with D possibly TRBD1 on 5 matching bases. CDR3 length: 15 amino acids. CDR1 and CDR2 (germline): SGHNT, YENEEA. The CDR3 protein is CAISLITGSGNVIYY. CDR3 in DNA: TGTGCCATCAGCTTAATTACAGGTTCGGGAAACGTCATATATTAT.

Regarding this clonotype: At one end the junction does not follow the germline gene, possibly because of a read error. The V call is TRBV4-3, the J call TRBJ2-1; D not resolved. Germline CDR1 LGHNA, CDR2 YSLEER. CDR3 length equals 15 residues. The CDR3 reads CTSSLDPQQNNEQFF. As DNA, the CDR3 is TGCACCAGCAGCCTAGATCCGCAGCAAAACAATGAGCAGTTCTTC.

Concerning this clonotype itself: A junction boundary mismatches the germline segment, possibly from a read error. The chain is built from TRBV6-5 and TRBJ1-5; 7 bases are a match to TRBD1. From germline, CDR1 is MNHEY and CDR2 SVGAGI. The length of the CDR3 is 14 residues. CDR3 loop: CASRPQQGGQHQHF. DNA for the CDR3: TGTGCCAGCAGACCTCAGCAGGGGGGTCAGCACCAGCATTTT.

This clonotype showed up just once. At one boundary the junction diverges from the germline segment, which might be a read error. This chain uses TRBV4-2 with TRBJ2-7; D gene ambiguous. The germline gives CDR1 LGHNA, CDR2 YNFKEQ. This CDR3 spans 12 amino acids. CDR3 DNA sequence: TGTGCCATCAGCCAAGAGGTGTGGAAGCAGCACTTC. The encoded protein is CAISQEVWKQHF.

This clonotype has just one count. Compared with germline, one end of the junction differs, possibly owing to a read error. The chain is built from TRBV6-5 and TRBJ2-2; either TRBD1 or TRBD2 may fit D (5 bases each). This CDR3 comprises 17 residues. Germline values: CDR1 MNHEY, CDR2 SVGAGI. The CDR3 nucleotides are TGTGCCATCCAGGGCCGGCTAGTGGGAGTGGTTCGTGGGGACCTGTTTTTT. This gives the protein CAIQGRLVGVVRGDLFF.

V gene TRBV11-1 combines with J gene TRBJ2-3; no clear D gene. CDR3 size: 13 residues. Germline assignment: CDR1 SGHAT and CDR2 FQDESV (reference sequence). The V end was cut by 5 bases, the J end by 5 bases, with 11 bases between. CDR3 protein: CASSIGCIDTQYF. CDR3 DNA: TGTGCCAGCAGCATCGGATGTATAGATACGCAGTATTTT. The full variable domain, its missing parts supplied by reference TRBV11-1 and TRBJ2-3, is EAEVAQSPRYKITEKSQAVAFWCDPISGHATLYWYRQILGQGPELLVQFQDESVVDDSQLPKDRFSAERLKGVDSTLKIQPAELGDSAMYLCASSIGCIDTQYFGPGTRLTVL.

A remark on this clonotype: This may stem from a read error, because a much larger clone lies one nucleotide away. This chain connects TRBV11-2 to TRBJ2-7; 8 bases are shared with TRBD2. The DNA end favors TRBJ2-1, so the J call may be wrong. Germline assignment: CDR1 SGHAT and CDR2 FQNNGV. The CDR3 contains 15 residues. The CDR3 loop reads CASSLSSGSSYEQFF. CDR3 DNA: TGTGCCAGCAGCTTGTCCAGCGGGAGCTCCTACGAGCAGTTCTTC.

Concerning this clonotype itself: A much larger clonotype is one base distant, so this may be a read error. J is TRBJ2-5 and V is TRBV11-2; D uncertain. The CDR3 is made up of 16 amino acids. Trimming took 8 bases from V and 8 from J, leaving 27 bases between them. Germline V gene lookup returns CDR1 SGHAT and CDR2 FQNNGV. The CDR3: CASCYSRGSRRDTQYF. The CDR3, as DNA: TGTGCCAGCTGCTACTCCCGTGGTAGCAGGAGAGATACCCAGTACTTC.

On this clonotype: A much larger clone is a single base away; this may be a read error. The chain combines TRBV11-3 with TRBJ2-3, with TRBD1 matching over 7 bases. The germline V gene has CDR1 SGHNT and CDR2 YENEEA. The CDR3 spans 15 residues. CDR3 nucleotide sequence: TGTACCAGCAGCTTAATGGGACAGTCCCCAGATACGCAGTATTTT. It encodes CTSSLMGQSPDTQYF.

In this sample, this clonotype turned up many times. The junction and the germline gene differ at one end; a read error may be behind it. The gene calls are TRBV29-1 and TRBJ2-5, with 8 bases that match TRBD2. The CDR3 is made up of 11 amino acids. Germline V CDR1 and CDR2: SQVTM, ANQGSEA. CDR3 sequence: CSVEGLEAQYF. The CDR3 nucleotides read TGCAGCGTTGAGGGACTAGAGGCCCAGTACTTC.

Notes on this clonotype: This may come from a read error, since a much larger clone is one base off. The chain employs TRBV11-2 and TRBJ2-3; 11 bases are shared with TRBD2. This CDR3 region has 15 residues. The germline V gene encodes CDR1 SGHAT and CDR2 FQNNGV. The CDR3 loop is CASSPGTSGTNTQYF. The CDR3 DNA follows: TGTGCCAGCAGCCCAGGGACTAGCGGCACAAATACGCAGTATTTT.

In the case of this clonotype: One end of the junction is discordant with germline, which a read error may explain. The rearrangement links TRBV12-3 or TRBV12-4 to TRBJ2-3; 7 nucleotides match TRBD2. CDR3 length: 15 residues. The CDR3 here is CASSSGGLTTYTQYF. CDR3 in DNA: TGTGCCAGCAGTTCTGGGGGACTAACCACATATACGCAGTATTTT.

Notes on this clonotype: The junction differs from germline at one of its ends, possibly a read error. This rearrangement joins TRBV5-6 to TRBJ2-7; tentative D call: TRBD2 (6 bases). Germline V gene data show CDR1 as SGHDT and CDR2 as YYEEEE. This CDR3 contains 13 residues. The CDR3 coding sequence is TGTGCTAGCAGCGACCCGGAGGGCCACGAGCAGTACTTC. Translation: CASSDPEGHEQYF.

In the case of this clonotype: The CDR3 end shows no conserved phenylalanine or tryptophan, and so a read error is likely. This chain joins TRBV11-1 and TRBJ2-7; D remains ambiguous. This CDR3 has 13 residues. Germline CDR1 and CDR2: SGHAT and FQDESV (reference sequence). The CDR3: CTSSLGYLRKQYL. CDR3 nucleotide sequence: TGTACCAGCAGCTTAGGATACCTCCGTAAGCAGTACTTA.

This clonotype was counted ten times or more. The chain has TRBV11-2 and TRBJ1-1; no definite D call. The CDR3 spans 16 residues. Deletions cut 5 bases from V and 1 base from J, with 17 bases between. The germline V gene has CDR1 SGHAT and CDR2 FQNNGV. The CDR3 here is CASSPWRSIPNTEAFF. CDR3 DNA: TGTGCCAGCAGCCCATGGAGGAGCATACCGAACACTGAAGCTTTCTTT.

This clonotype was recorded once. The gene calls are TRBV11-2 and TRBJ2-5, with TRBD2 as a possible D gene (5 bases). Between the trimmed V and J ends, which lost 9 bases and 3 bases, there was a span of 26 bases. Germline V gene sequence: CDR1 SGHAT, CDR2 FQNNGV. CDR3 length equals 17 residues. The CDR3 spells CARSPPGEGVGKETQYF. CDR3 DNA: TGTGCCAGGAGCCCCCCTGGAGAGGGAGTTGGAAAAGAGACCCAGTACTTC.

The V gene is TRBV5-4, the J gene TRBJ2-3; possibly TRBD1 for D (5 bases). This CDR3 is 17 amino acids long. With 4 bases removed from V and 2 bases from J, the gap between germline ends came to 20 bases. Germline CDR1 reads SGHNT; CDR2 reads YYREEE (reference sequence). In DNA, the CDR3 is TGTGCCAGCAGCATAGACAGACGCCCTCCACCCACAGATACGCAGTATTTT. It yields the protein CASSIDRRPPPTDTQYF.

This clonotype occurred once. Likely a read error: the CDR3 ends without its conserved phenylalanine or tryptophan. Because the CDR3's place on the DNA is in doubt, the DNA is left out and the CDR3 is given as listed by TCRdb. V usage is TRBV29-1 and J usage is TRBJ2-1. The CDR3 length is 12 residues, termini included. Germline assignment: CDR1 SQVTM and CDR2 ANQGSEA. The CDR3 spells CSVLRDYNEQLL.

On this clonotype itself: Because the CDR3 is missing its conserved closing phenylalanine or tryptophan, this is likely a read error. The limits of the CDR3 on the DNA are not certain, so only TCRdb's listed CDR3 is given. The gene calls are TRBV6-1 and TRBJ2-5; the table's TRBD1 call for D was not verified on the DNA. The CDR3 is 15 amino acids in total, end residues counted. Germline CDR1 and CDR2: MNHNS and SASEGT. The CDR3 reads CASSEYRTGGETHYS.

Comments on this clonotype: Germline is not matched at one junction end, which may reflect a read error. This sequence joins TRBV5-4 and TRBJ2-7; the D gene is possibly TRBD1 (5 bases). Germline V gives CDR1 SGHNT, CDR2 YYREEE (reference sequence). This CDR3 is 15 amino acids long. Written as DNA, the CDR3 is TGTGGCAGCAGCTTAGGACATGGTTTAGGCTACGAGCAGTACTTC. Protein product: CGSSLGHGLGYEQYF.

This chain uses TRBV11-1 with TRBJ2-3; TRBD2 matches at 11 bases. Germline assignment: CDR1 SGHAT and CDR2 FQDESV (reference sequence). Germline trimming cut 2 bases from V and 12 bases from J; bases unmatched to any gene: 22. The CDR3 consists of 19 residues. The CDR3 here is CASSLRVPTSGRATDAQYF. The CDR3 DNA reads TGTGCCAGCAGCTTAAGGGTCCCTACTAGCGGGAGAGCGACAGATGCACAGTATTTT.

V is TRBV11-2 and J is TRBJ2-2; D is ambiguous. Between the trimmed V and J ends, which lost 5 bases and 5 bases, there was a span of 15 bases. The CDR3 covers 15 residues. Germline V gene sequence: CDR1 SGHAT, CDR2 FQNNGV. The DNA of the CDR3 is TGTGCCAGCAGCCCTGAGCAAGGGCCGACCGGGGAGCTGTTTTTT. Translation gives CASSPEQGPTGELFF. Filled out from reference TRBV11-2 and TRBJ2-2, the complete variable domain reads EAGVAQSPRYKIIEKRQSVAFWCNPISGHATLYWYQQILGQGPKLLIQFQNNGVVDDSQLPKDRFSAERLKGVDSTLKIQPAKLEDSAVYLCASSPEQGPTGELFFGEGSRLTVL.

About this clonotype itself: Given a much more abundant clone one base away, this may be a read error. The rearrangement uses TRBV11-3 and TRBJ2-6; D tentatively reads TRBD1 or TRBD2 (5 bases each). Germline V gene data show CDR1 as SGHNT and CDR2 as YENEEA. CDR3 length: 16 residues. The CDR3 DNA follows: TGTGTCAGCAGCTCTGAAGGGGCGGGTGGGGCCAACGTCCTGACTTTC. This codes for CVSSSEGAGGANVLTF.